The text below deals with one T cell receptor (beta chain). This record belongs to a study of cytomegalovirus exposure and HLA in healthy donors. The CDR3 is made up of 19 amino acids. V shed 2 bases and J shed 5 bases, with 27 bases lying between them. Per germline, CDR1 MDHEN and CDR2 SYDVKM. PCR used 60 Vbeta primers and 13 Jbeta primers. Using immunoSEQ multiplex PCR, the repertoire was profiled, and TCRdb retains in-frame clones only, with some absent. The sample records 50,000 or so clones, around 70% being singletons. The chain recombines TRBV28 with TRBJ2-5; TRBD1 is a possible D gene (5 bases). The sequence derives from a man aged 18 to 30 in good health and CMV-seronegative. Sequenced material: PBMCs. The CDR3 DNA is TGTGCCAGCAGTTTAAGTCCCCCACAGACAGATCCCCACGGGGAGACCCAGTACTTC. Amino acids: CASSLSPPQTDPHGETQYF.